Sequencing of this T cell receptor (beta chain) was carried out in a study of blood T cell repertoires in COVID-19. Study context: Acute and convalescent COVID-19 specimens originated in the United States, Italy and Spain. PBMCs, B-cell-depleted T cells, or T cells were the source of the cDNA or gDNA that made up the material.

Patients from Seattle were sampled longitudinally, starting during active infection. Original handling: From reference gene primer amplification, estimates of nucleated cell counts were derived. Profiling relied on immunoSEQ multiplex PCR, and the TCRdb table lists in-frame clones only, not all of them. The V and J calls and clone size come from that table; D and trimming were worked out from the DNA. The data contain roughly 440,000 clones, approximately 88% of them seen just once; the ten biggest clones take up 10% to 15%. The germline CDR1 and CDR2 sequences are MDHEN and SYDVKM. The CDR3 sequence is 18 residues long. V lost 2 bases to trimming and J lost 1 base; unmatched junction nucleotides: 12.

Source material: peripheral blood. The clonotype comes from a woman between 50 and 59 years old with COVID-19, enrolled during active disease. The chain carries TRBV28 and TRBJ2-3, with 7 bases aligning to TRBD2. The CDR3 DNA reads TGTGCCAGCAGTTTACCCCGTAGGGTGCTAGCGGGCACAGATACGCAGTATTTT. This encodes CASSLPRRVLAGTDTQYF.